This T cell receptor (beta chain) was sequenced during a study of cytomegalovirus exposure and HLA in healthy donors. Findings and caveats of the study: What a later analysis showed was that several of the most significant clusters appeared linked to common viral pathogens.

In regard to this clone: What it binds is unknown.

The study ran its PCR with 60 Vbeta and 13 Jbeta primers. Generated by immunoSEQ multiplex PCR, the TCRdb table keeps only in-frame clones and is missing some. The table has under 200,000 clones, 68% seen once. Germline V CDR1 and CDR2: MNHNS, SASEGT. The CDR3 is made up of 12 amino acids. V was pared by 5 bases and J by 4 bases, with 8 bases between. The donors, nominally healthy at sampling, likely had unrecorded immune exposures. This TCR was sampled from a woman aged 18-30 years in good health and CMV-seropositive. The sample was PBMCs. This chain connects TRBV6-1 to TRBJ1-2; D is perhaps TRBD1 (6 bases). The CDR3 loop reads CASSSTGYGYTF. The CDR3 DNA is TGTGCCAGCAGTTCGACAGGCTATGGCTACACCTTC.